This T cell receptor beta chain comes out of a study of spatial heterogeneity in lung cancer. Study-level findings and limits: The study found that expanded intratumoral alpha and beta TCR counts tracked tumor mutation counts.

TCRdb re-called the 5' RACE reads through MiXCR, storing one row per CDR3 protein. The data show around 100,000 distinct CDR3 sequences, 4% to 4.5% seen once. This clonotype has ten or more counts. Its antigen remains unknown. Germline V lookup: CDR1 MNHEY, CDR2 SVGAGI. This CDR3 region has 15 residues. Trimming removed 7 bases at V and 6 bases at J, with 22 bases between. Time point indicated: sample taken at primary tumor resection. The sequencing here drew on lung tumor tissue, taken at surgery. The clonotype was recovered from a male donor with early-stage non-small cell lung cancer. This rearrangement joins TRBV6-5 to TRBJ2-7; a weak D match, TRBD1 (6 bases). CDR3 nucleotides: TGTGCCAGCACTCTCGACAGGTCAAGGCCTAGCGAGCAGTACTTC. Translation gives CASTLDRSRPSEQYF.